These T cell receptor beta chains were read from a single sample in a study of shared clonotypes between healthy human individuals. Some clones are missing from TCRdb's copy, which holds only in-frame ones; the method was immunoSEQ multiplex PCR. In the table there are around 640,000 clones, approximately 96% of which are singletons. The specimen was naive CD8+ T cells sorted from blood. These receptors came from a woman in her 30s in good health. CDR3s include the opening cysteine and the closing phenylalanine or tryptophan. A D gene is named only where the DNA matches it firmly. Clone size is not always given. Where it is, it says once, few, many or a class for expanded clones.

TRBD1 once TRBJ1-4 TRBV4-1 CASSPRPTGQGFPTNEKLFF TGCGCCAGCAGCCCGCGCCCAACGGGACAGGGGTTCCCAACTAATGAAAAACTGTTTTTT
TRBD1 NA TRBJ1-3 TRBV11-2 CASSLRQGETGNTIYF TGTGCCAGCAGCCTGCGACAGGGGGAGACTGGAAACACCATATATTTT
TRBD2 NA TRBJ2-7 TRBV7-9 CASSPITGARELIYEQYF TGTGCCAGCAGCCCTATCACCGGGGCGCGGGAGTTGATCTACGAGCAGTACTTC
NA NA TRBJ1-5 TRBV19 CASSLAAIYSNQPQHF TGTGCCAGTAGTCTGGCAGCAATTTATAGCAATCAGCCCCAGCATTTT
TRBD2 NA TRBJ2-3 TRBV5-4 CASSSGLADDTQYF TGTGCCAGCAGCTCGGGACTAGCGGATGATACGCAGTATTTT
NA once TRBJ1-5 TRBV28 CASSLGGGYSNQPQHF TGTGCCAGCAGTCTCGGTGGGGGATATAGCAATCAGCCCCAGCATTTT
NA once TRBJ1-3 TRBV2 CASREDSVTGNTIYF TGTGCCAGCAGGGAGGACAGTGTTACTGGAAACACCATATATTTT
NA NA TRBJ2-7 TRBV7-8 CASSLPPQASYEQYF TGTGCCAGCAGCTTACCACCACAGGCCTCCTACGAGCAGTACTTC
NA NA TRBJ1-2 TRBV19 CASSPKVTGGGYTF TGTGCCAGTAGTCCAAAAGTTACAGGTGGCGGCTACACCTTC
NA NA TRBJ2-6 TRBV19 CASSILPGANVLTF TGTGCCAGTAGTATCCTTCCTGGGGCCAACGTCCTGACTTTC
NA NA TRBJ1-1 TRBV7-8 CASSLSGYTEAFF TGTGCCAGCAGCTTATCGGGTTACACTGAAGCTTTCTTT
NA NA TRBJ2-1 TRBV5-8 CASSFIRDSEQFF TGTGCCAGCAGCTTTATTCGGGACTCTGAGCAGTTCTTC
TRBD1 NA TRBJ1-2 TRBV7-6 CASTDQTGDGYTF TGTGCCTCCACGGATCAGACAGGGGATGGCTACACCTTC
TRBD2 once TRBJ2-3 TRBV27 CASSLGLAGGHTQYF TGTGCCAGCAGTTTAGGACTAGCGGGAGGGCATACGCAGTATTTT
NA NA TRBJ2-3 TRBV27 CASSSPTLGTDTQYF TGTGCCAGCAGTTCCCCGACTTTAGGCACAGATACGCAGTATTTT
NA NA TRBJ2-5 TRBV28 CASSFPPVSGETQYF TGTGCCAGCAGTTTCCCCCCAGTATCTGGAGAGACCCAGTACTTC
TRBD1 NA TRBJ2-2 TRBV27 CASSEGALDGELFF TGTGCCAGCAGCGAGGGGGCTCTTGACGGGGAGCTGTTTTTT
TRBD2 NA TRBJ2-1 TRBV13 CASSLGPSGNYNEQFF TGTGCCAGCAGCTTAGGTCCTAGCGGGAACTACAATGAGCAGTTCTTC
NA NA TRBJ2-1 TRBV28 CASSSYEQFF TGTGCCAGCAGTTCTTATGAGCAGTTCTTC
NA NA TRBJ2-1 TRBV7-9 CASSLVGNEQFF TGTGCCAGCAGCTTAGTCGGAAATGAGCAGTTCTTC
TRBD2 NA TRBJ2-7 TRBV27 CASSSLAGVYEQYF TGTGCCAGCAGTTCCCTAGCGGGAGTCTACGAGCAGTACTTC
TRBD2 NA TRBJ2-3 TRBV5-4 CASSVSGRRDTQYF TGTGCCAGCAGTGTTAGCGGGAGAAGAGATACGCAGTATTTT
TRBD1 NA TRBJ1-5 TRBV27 CASSLQGQGAVSYQPQHF TGTGCCAGCAGTCTGCAAGGACAGGGGGCGGTGTCTTATCAGCCCCAGCATTTT
TRBD2 NA TRBJ2-7 TRBV27 CASRTGLADYYEQYF TGTGCCAGCAGGACGGGACTAGCTGACTACTACGAGCAGTACTTC
TRBD2 NA TRBJ2-5 TRBV6-1 CASSDPPAGEQTQYF TGTGCCAGCAGTGACCCCCCGGCGGGGGAGCAGACCCAGTACTTC
NA NA TRBJ1-4 TRBV11-1 CASSLVVGGKLFF TGTGCCAGCAGCTTAGTCGTAGGAGGGAAACTGTTTTTT
TRBD2 NA TRBJ2-7 TRBV7-8 CASSREVDEQYF TGTGCCAGCAGCCGGGAGGTGGACGAGCAGTACTTC
NA once TRBJ1-1 TRBV25-1 CASSALWGNTEAFF TGTGCCAGCAGTGCTCTATGGGGAAACACTGAAGCTTTCTTT
TRBD2 NA TRBJ2-7 TRBV4-1 CASSQPLSGKWYEQYF TGCGCCAGCAGCCAACCATTAAGCGGGAAGTGGTACGAGCAGTACTTC
TRBD1 NA TRBJ1-2 TRBV9 CASSEGASGYTF TGTGCCAGCAGCGAGGGGGCCTCTGGCTACACCTTC
NA NA TRBJ2-1 TRBV28 CASSLFKGEVNEQFF TGTGCCAGCAGTTTATTCAAGGGGGAGGTGAATGAGCAGTTCTTC
NA once TRBJ2-7 TRBV27 CASSPSATRPEQYF TGTGCCAGCAGTCCCAGTGCAACCCGACCCGAGCAGTACTTC
NA few TRBJ2-7 TRBV27 CASSLGDEQYF TGTGCCAGCAGTTTAGGGGACGAGCAGTACTTC
NA NA TRBJ2-7 TRBV7-9 CASSQRLYEQYF TGTGCCAGCAGCCAACGGCTTTACGAGCAGTACTTC
NA NA TRBJ2-1 TRBV12-1 CASSTLAGVSPFQQFF TGTGCCAGCAGCACCTTAGCGGGAGTCTCCCCGTTCCAGCAGTTCTTC
TRBD1 once TRBJ1-2 TRBV6-5 CASSLGQGNYGYTF TGTGCCAGCAGTCTAGGACAGGGGAACTATGGCTACACCTTC
TRBD2 NA TRBJ2-3 TRBV5-1 CASSPRLAGAVGTDTQYF TGCGCCAGCAGCCCACGACTAGCGGGAGCTGTGGGCACAGATACGCAGTATTTT
NA NA TRBJ1-5 TRBV19 CATVPGGGPYSNQPQHF TGTGCCACCGTGCCCGGGGGGGGACCGTATAGCAATCAGCCCCAGCATTTT
NA once TRBJ2-3 TRBV27 CASSFEAAPADTQYF TGTGCCAGCAGTTTCGAAGCGGCGCCCGCGGATACGCAGTATTTT
NA NA TRBJ2-5 TRBV4-2 CASSQEVLDQETQYF TGTGCCAGCAGCCAAGAAGTACTAGACCAAGAGACCCAGTACTTC
TRBD2 NA TRBJ2-3 TRBV4-1 CASSQDKGGVDTQYF TGCGCCAGCAGCCAAGATAAGGGAGGGGTAGATACGCAGTATTTT
NA NA TRBJ2-3 TRBV27 CASSGWDGFYTDTQYF TGTGCCAGCAGTGGATGGGACGGATTCTACACAGATACGCAGTATTTT
NA NA TRBJ2-1 TRBV9 CASSSSGPPYNEQFF TGTGCCAGCAGCTCCAGCGGTCCCCCCTACAATGAGCAGTTCTTC
NA once TRBJ1-1 TRBV29-1 CSVEDGYTEAFF TGCAGCGTTGAAGATGGATATACTGAAGCTTTCTTT
NA NA TRBJ2-3 TRBV6-6 CASSPRDGDTQYF TGTGCCAGCAGTCCCCGGGACGGTGATACGCAGTATTTT
TRBD1 NA TRBJ2-7 TRBV2 CASSDRRDRGIGGLELQYF TGTGCCAGCAGCGACAGACGGGACAGGGGGATAGGGGGACTCGAGTTGCAGTACTTC
NA NA TRBJ2-1 TRBV6-5 CASSYSTAYNEQFF TGTGCCAGCAGTTACTCGACGGCGTACAATGAGCAGTTCTTC
NA NA TRBJ1-1 TRBV6-5 CASSVDTNTEAFF TGTGCCAGCAGTGTCGACACCAACACTGAAGCTTTCTTT
NA NA TRBJ2-7 TRBV27 CASSLRFAYEQYF TGTGCCAGCAGTTTACGATTTGCCTACGAGCAGTACTTC
NA NA TRBJ2-2 TRBV7-9 CASSSPGVSWELFF TGTGCCAGCAGCTCCCCGGGCGTATCCTGGGAGCTGTTTTTT
TRBD1 NA TRBJ2-5 TRBV7-9 CASSPPNRGLETQYF TGTGCCAGCAGCCCACCCAACAGGGGGTTGGAGACCCAGTACTTC
NA NA TRBJ1-2 TRBV28 CASSIGGGYTF TGTGCCAGCAGCATTGGGGGTGGCTACACCTTC
NA once TRBJ1-2 TRBV9 CASSSMRDYGYTF TGTGCCAGCAGCTCCATGAGGGACTATGGCTACACCTTC
NA NA TRBJ2-4 TRBV9 CASSEGPGAKNIQYF TGTGCCAGCAGCGAGGGTCCGGGTGCCAAAAACATTCAGTACTTC
TRBD2 NA TRBJ2-1 TRBV9 CASGTSGYNEQFF TGTGCCAGCGGGACTAGCGGATACAATGAGCAGTTCTTC
NA NA TRBJ2-1 TRBV27 CASRHPGLVYEQFF TGTGCCAGCAGACACCCGGGACTCGTTTATGAGCAGTTCTTC
NA NA TRBJ2-7 TRBV14 CASSPTGVSYEQYF TGTGCCAGCAGCCCGACAGGAGTCTCCTACGAGCAGTACTTC
TRBD2 NA TRBJ2-7 TRBV9 CASSDSGSGDYEQYF TGTGCCAGCAGCGATAGCGGGAGTGGGGATTACGAGCAGTACTTC
TRBD2 few TRBJ2-7 TRBV9 CASSAGLAGDEQYF TGTGCCAGCAGCGCGGGACTAGCGGGAGACGAGCAGTACTTC
NA NA TRBJ1-5 TRBV5-3 CARSAVLRVWFPTDSLPQHF TGTGCCAGAAGCGCAGTTCTCAGGGTTTGGTTCCCAACGGATTCGCTGCCCCAGCATTTT